This T cell receptor (beta chain) was obtained from a study of OX40 agonist ivuxolimab in advanced cancers. About the study: Every 2 weeks, patients got intravenous ivuxolimab at one of six dose levels (0.01-10 mg/kg). Cancers in dose escalation were hepatocellular, melanoma, renal cell and head and neck. Averaging 60 years in age, with a range of about 23 to 85, the cohort was about 86% male. Study-wide points: What antigens the expanded peripheral T cells recognized was never established.

Assay: immunoSEQ multiplex PCR; the TCRdb copy retains only in-frame clones and omits some. The top ten clones hold under 2% of a sample with some 76,000 clones, around four fifths of them seen once. The CDR3 covers 17 residues. Per germline, CDR1 SNHLY and CDR2 FYNNEI. J was trimmed by 4 bases and V by 5 bases; bases with no gene match: 12. In its sample, this clone is medium-sized. The antigen is not known. This TCR was recovered from an adult with an advanced solid tumor such as melanoma, head and neck, liver or kidney cancer. The genes are TRBV2 and TRBJ2-1, with TRBD2 identical over 9 bases. Sequenced here: CD4+ or CD8+ T cells sorted from blood, sampled in a trial of the OX40 agonist ivuxolimab. In DNA form, the CDR3 reads TGTGCCAGCAGTCCCCATAGCGGGAGAGGGAGGTACAATGAGCAGTTCTTC. This sequence encodes CASSPHSGRGRYNEQFF.